The 23 T cell receptor beta chains given below trace back to one sample, sequenced in a study of response to subunit inactivated influenza vaccine. Each CDR3 protein gets one entry after TCRdb re-called the RT-PCR reads with MiXCR. The repertoire holds roughly 650,000 distinct CDR3 sequences, with approximately 15% as singletons. Material: PBMCs from blood, obtained around two weeks before vaccination. Receptors were obtained from a man between 50 and 59 years old who received an inactivated influenza vaccine.

This chain uses TRBV11-2 with TRBJ2-7, with D possibly TRBD1 on 5 matching bases. The CDR3 is made up of 14 amino acids. CDR1 and CDR2 (germline): SGHAT, FQNNGV. Trimming left V 5 bases short and J 0 bases short, with 11 bases between. The CDR3 here is CASSARQNSYEQYF. CDR3 DNA: TGTGCCAGCAGCGCCCGACAGAACTCCTACGAGCAGTACTTC.

This clonotype was counted a few times. J is TRBJ2-7 and V is TRBV7-2; possible D gene TRBD1, 7 bases. The CDR3 covers 16 residues. Trimming pared 4 bases from V and 4 bases from J, leaving 20 bases between. Germline assignment: CDR1 SGHTA and CDR2 FQGNSA. The CDR3 protein is CASSSLTTTGRYEQYF. For the CDR3, the DNA is TGTGCCAGCAGCTCCTTGACGACGACAGGGAGGTACGAGCAGTACTTC.

This clonotype was picked up one time. The CDR3 DNA sequence: TGCAGCGTTGGCTTGACTAGCGGGAGTCCACGCCGGTCAGAGACCCAGTACTTC. Translation: CSVGLTSGSPRRSETQYF. V gene TRBV29-1 combines with J gene TRBJ2-5; 12 bases fit TRBD2. Per the germline V gene, CDR1 is SQVTM and CDR2 is ANQGSEA. This CDR3 region has 18 residues. V was pared by 4 bases and J by 4 bases, with 16 bases of the junction left unmatched.

The chain carries TRBV28 and TRBJ2-7; 11 bases are a match to TRBD2. Trimming took 3 bases from V and 2 from J; bases not matched to a gene: 12. In germline, CDR1 is MDHEN, CDR2 SYDVKM. This CDR3 spans 18 amino acids. The DNA of the CDR3 is TGTGCCAGCAGTTTCGGGACTAGCGGAAGGATTCTCACCTACGAGCAGTACTTC. It is translated as CASSFGTSGRILTYEQYF.

The chain employs TRBV6-1 and TRBJ1-6; TRBD1 matches 8 bases. The CDR3 contains 15 residues. With 6 bases clipped from V and 13 bases from J, the junction kept 14 bases outside the gene matches. The germline V gene encodes CDR1 MNHNS and CDR2 SASEGT. CDR3 DNA: TGTGCCAGCAGCCCTATGACAGGGGTGTCTCCTCCCCTCCACTTT. This gives the protein CASSPMTGVSPPLHF.

This clonotype was counted many times. J is TRBJ2-1 and V is TRBV11-1; TRBD2 aligns across 11 bases. The CDR3 covers 21 residues. The germline gives CDR1 SGHAT, CDR2 FQDESV (reference sequence). J lost 3 bases, V lost 5 bases, and 21 bases had no gene match. The CDR3 region has the DNA TGTGCCAGCAGCACGCCCCCACCGGGACTAGCGGATCCCGACTTCTACAATGAGCAGTTCTTC. Translation gives CASSTPPPGLADPDFYNEQFF.

This clonotype was detected ten times or more. This chain joins TRBV4-3 and TRBJ2-2; unclear D gene. The V gene's germline CDR1 is LGHNA and CDR2 YSLEER. CDR3 length: 16 residues. V was cut by 0 bases and J by 5 bases, with 13 bases left in between. CDR3 protein: CASSQDPRKGTGELFF. The CDR3 DNA is TGCGCCAGCAGCCAAGACCCCCGGAAGGGAACCGGGGAGCTGTTTTTT.

The V and J genes are TRBV20-1 and TRBJ1-5; D is undetermined. The V gene lost 0 bases and the J gene lost 7 bases, with 10 bases spanning the gap. This CDR3 has 13 residues. The germline V gene encodes CDR1 DFQATT and CDR2 SNEGSKA (reference sequence). CDR3 protein: CSARDQRVQPQHF. The CDR3 coding sequence is TGCAGTGCTAGAGATCAAAGGGTCCAGCCCCAGCATTTT.

The chain joins TRBV11-2 to TRBJ2-3; D is perhaps TRBD2 (6 bases). This CDR3 has 14 residues. CDR1 and CDR2 (germline): SGHAT, FQNNGV. The V gene lost 3 bases and the J gene lost 3 bases, with 10 bases spanning the gap. CDR3 protein: CASSLEGMTDTQYF. CDR3 bases: TGTGCCAGCAGCTTGGAGGGGATGACAGATACGCAGTATTTT.

This clonotype was seen only a few times. This chain joins TRBV30 and TRBJ2-3; no definite D call. V was clipped by 0 bases and J by 5 bases, with 3 bases between them. This CDR3 is 11 amino acids long. The germline V gene has CDR1 GTSNPN and CDR2 SVGIG (reference sequence). The CDR3: CAWSVRDTQYF. CDR3 nucleotide sequence: TGTGCCTGGAGTGTTCGAGATACGCAGTATTTT.

This clonotype showed up many times. The chain uses TRBV28 and TRBJ1-1, with TRBD1 as a possible D gene (5 bases). V was shortened by 3 bases and J by 4 bases, with 15 bases between the two germline ends. This CDR3 region has 15 residues. From germline, CDR1 is MDHEN and CDR2 SYDVKM. The CDR3 nucleotides are TGTGCCAGCAGTTTTAGGGGCTGGGTGGGCACTGAAGCTTTCTTT. Translating it yields CASSFRGWVGTEAFF.

This clonotype was seen a few times. V is TRBV11-2 and J is TRBJ2-3; D possibly matches TRBD1 or TRBD2 (5 bases each). Germline V gene sequence: CDR1 SGHAT, CDR2 FQNNGV. This CDR3 has 15 amino acids. Trimming removed 5 bases from V and 0 bases from J, with 12 bases in between. CDR3 coding DNA: TGTGCCAGCAGCGGGGACCATTATAGCACAGATACGCAGTATTTT. It codes for CASSGDHYSTDTQYF.

V gene TRBV20-1 combines with J gene TRBJ2-1, with 10 bases lining up with TRBD2. After removal of 5 bases from V and 4 bases from J, the junction contained 8 bases not matched to a gene. CDR1 DFQATT and CDR2 SNEGSKA come from the germline V gene (reference sequence). CDR3 length equals 15 residues. CDR3 DNA: TGCAGTGCTGAGGGCGTAGCGGGGGGTTACAATGAGCAGTTCTTC. Its translation is CSAEGVAGGYNEQFF.

The chain joins TRBV20-1 to TRBJ2-1, with D perhaps being TRBD1 or TRBD2 (5 bases each). The CDR3 is 13 amino acids. Germline values: CDR1 DFQATT, CDR2 SNEGSKA (reference sequence). Deletions cut 5 bases from V and 4 bases from J, with 12 bases between. The CDR3 DNA follows: TGCAGTGCTGTCCGGGACGCATACAATGAGCAGTTCTTC. Translation gives CSAVRDAYNEQFF.

This clonotype was picked up a small number of times. The genes are TRBV20-1 and TRBJ2-5; no clear D gene. The CDR3 length is 13 residues. Trimming stripped 0 bases from V and 0 bases from J, with 5 bases between. CDR1 and CDR2 from the germline V gene are DFQATT and SNEGSKA (reference sequence). CDR3 in amino acids: CSARDLYQETQYF. The CDR3 nucleotides read TGCAGTGCTAGAGATTTGTACCAAGAGACCCAGTACTTC.

As regards this clonotype: It may be a read error: a sequence one base away is much more abundant. The chain uses TRBV7-2 and TRBJ2-3; D assignment may be TRBD1 or TRBD2 (5 bases each). Trimming removed 5 bases from V and 2 bases from J, with 17 bases in between. The germline V gene has CDR1 SGHTA and CDR2 FQGNSA. The CDR3 covers 16 residues. DNA of the CDR3: TGTGCCAGCAGCCTTTTCCCAGGGAGATCCACAGATACGCAGTATTTT. Protein product: CASSLFPGRSTDTQYF.

This clonotype was detected a few times. This chain connects TRBV11-2 to TRBJ1-4, with D perhaps TRBD1 (6 bases). Germline CDR1 is SGHAT and CDR2 is FQNNGV. The length of the CDR3 is 15 residues. V was shortened by 5 bases and J by 6 bases, with 16 bases between the two germline ends. CDR3 bases: TGTGCCAGCAGCCGTCGGGTGTACAGGGATGAAAAACTGTTTTTT. Translated: CASSRRVYRDEKLFF.

The genes are TRBV19 and TRBJ1-2; D is unclear. Trimming took off 1 base at V and 4 bases at J, with 13 bases between the two ends. In germline, CDR1 is LNHDA, CDR2 SQIVND (reference sequence). The CDR3 is made up of 15 amino acids. The CDR3 nucleotides read TGTGCCAGTAGTATAGTGGGCAGGAGAATCTATGGCTACACCTTC. Its protein is CASSIVGRRIYGYTF.

This clonotype has only a few counts. The chain combines TRBV4-3 with TRBJ1-1; D gene uncertain. Germline V lookup: CDR1 LGHNA, CDR2 YSLEER. Trimming stripped 2 bases from V and 3 bases from J, with 7 bases between. This CDR3 has 13 amino acids. In nucleotides, the CDR3 is TGCGCCAGCAGCCAATATTTGTACACTGAAGCTTTCTTT. Amino acid sequence: CASSQYLYTEAFF.

This sequence joins TRBV20-1 and TRBJ1-1; perhaps TRBD1 as D (6 bases). V dropped 4 bases and J dropped 5 bases, with 14 bases sitting between them. CDR1 DFQATT and CDR2 SNEGSKA come from the germline V gene (reference sequence). The CDR3 runs 13 residues. CDR3 nucleotides: TGCAGTGCTAATAAGGGGGGTCGGACTGAAGCTTTCTTT. Amino acid sequence: CSANKGGRTEAFF.

The chain links TRBV15 to TRBJ2-3; D is perhaps TRBD2 (5 bases). Germline CDR1 reads LNHNV; CDR2 reads YYDKDF (reference sequence). Trimming removed 2 bases at V and 5 bases at J, with 5 bases between. The CDR3 extends over 12 amino acids. This CDR3 reads CATSRSGDTQYF. The CDR3 DNA reads as TGTGCCACCAGCAGAAGCGGAGATACGCAGTATTTT. The full variable domain, with the rest looked up from reference TRBV15 and TRBJ2-3, is DAMVIQNPRYQVTQFGKPVTLSCSQTLNHNVMYWYQQKSSQAPKLLFHYYDKDFNNEADTPDNFQSRRPNTSFCFLDIRSPGLGDTAMYLCATSRSGDTQYFGPGTRLTVL.

The table lists this clonotype with a few counts. CDR3 DNA sequence: TGCAGTGCCCAGACCCCGCGCGGAACTAGGGTCAATGAGCAGTTCTTC. This sequence encodes CSAQTPRGTRVNEQFF. The V gene is TRBV20-1, the J gene TRBJ2-1, with D perhaps matching TRBD2 (5 bases). This CDR3 comprises 16 residues. Germline assignment: CDR1 DFQATT and CDR2 SNEGSKA (reference sequence). Trimming took off 6 bases at V and 6 bases at J, with 24 bases between the two ends.

The chain has TRBV7-6 and TRBJ2-7, with a tentative D call TRBD2 (5 bases). Germline CDR1 is SGHVS and CDR2 is FNYEAQ. V was clipped by 5 bases and J by 3 bases, with 11 bases between them. The CDR3 has 13 residues. The DNA of the CDR3 is TGTGCCAGCAGCAAATCGAGGGACTACGAGCAGTACTTC. Its protein is CASSKSRDYEQYF.